One T cell receptor (beta chain) is described in this entry. Its antigen is unknown. The method was immunoSEQ multiplex PCR; TCRdb's version includes in-frame clones alone and lacks a portion of them. The table has tens of thousands of clones, 84% seen once. Unstimulated Tregs (CD4+CD25+CD127-) and CD4+CD25- non-Tregs were sorted from PBMCs. The record originates from a study of Tregs in tolerant kidney transplant recipients. Study-wide findings and caveats: No direct test of biological reproducibility was done here. Tregs expanded with activated donor B cells seemed most donor-specific.

Germline V gene data show CDR1 as SGDLS and CDR2 as YYNGEE. There are 14 residues in the CDR3. Trimming removed 1 base from V and 0 bases from J, with 5 bases in between. This sequence was found in a human donor in good health. Specimen: CD4+ T cells from blood. J is TRBJ1-3 and V is TRBV9; no definite D call. As DNA, the CDR3 is TGTGCCAGCAGCGTAAGGCCCTCTGGAAACACCATATATTTT. The encoded protein is CASSVRPSGNTIYF.